The present entry profiles one TCR beta chain with its context. Its antigen is unknown. Germline values: CDR1 MDHEN, CDR2 SYDVKM. The CDR3 extends over 10 amino acids. Trimming cost V 5 bases and J 12 bases, with 10 bases left between them. The data originate from a study of T cell responses to AZD1222 COVID-19 vaccine. The assay was immunoSEQ multiplex PCR, and TCRdb's table has in-frame clones only and misses some. The sample contains about 140,000 clones, more than 90% of which appear only once. Findings and limits, study-wide: AZD1222 recipients seropositive at baseline numbered only six. Unmutated variant regions are reportedly targeted by nearly half of spike-specific TCRs.

This chain links TRBV28 with TRBJ1-2; possibly TRBD1 for D (5 bases). The sequence was collected from an adult in good health. This sample comprised peripheral blood, obtained on day 0 of AZD1222 vaccination. CDR3 amino acids: CASSGRDDTF. The CDR3 DNA reads TGTGCCAGCAGTGGGAGGGACGACACCTTC.